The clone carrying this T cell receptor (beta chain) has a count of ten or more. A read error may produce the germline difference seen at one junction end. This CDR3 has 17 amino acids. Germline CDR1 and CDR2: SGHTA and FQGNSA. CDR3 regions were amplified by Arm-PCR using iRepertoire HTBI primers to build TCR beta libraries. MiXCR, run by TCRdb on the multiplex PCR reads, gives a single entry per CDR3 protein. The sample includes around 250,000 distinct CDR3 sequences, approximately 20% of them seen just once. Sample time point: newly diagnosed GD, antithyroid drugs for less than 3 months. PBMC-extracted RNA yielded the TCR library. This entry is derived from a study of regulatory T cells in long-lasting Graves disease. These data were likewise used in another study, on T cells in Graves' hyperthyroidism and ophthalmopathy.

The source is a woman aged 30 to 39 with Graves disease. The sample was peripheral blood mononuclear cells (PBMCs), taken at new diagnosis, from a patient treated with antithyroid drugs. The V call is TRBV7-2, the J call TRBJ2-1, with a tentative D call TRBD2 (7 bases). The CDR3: CAGSQQGGGLAYNEQFF. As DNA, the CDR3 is TGTGCCGGCAGCCAGCAGGGCGGGGGCCTGGCCTACAATGAGCAGTTCTTC.